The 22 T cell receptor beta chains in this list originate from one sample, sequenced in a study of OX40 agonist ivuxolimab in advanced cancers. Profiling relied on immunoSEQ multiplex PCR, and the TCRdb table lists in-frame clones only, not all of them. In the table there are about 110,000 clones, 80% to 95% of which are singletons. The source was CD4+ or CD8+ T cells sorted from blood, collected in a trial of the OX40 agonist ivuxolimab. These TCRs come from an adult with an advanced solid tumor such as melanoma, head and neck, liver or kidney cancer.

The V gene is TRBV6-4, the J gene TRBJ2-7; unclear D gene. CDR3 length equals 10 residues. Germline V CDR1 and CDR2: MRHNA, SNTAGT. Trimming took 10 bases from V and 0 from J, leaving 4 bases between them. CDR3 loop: CATSSYEQYF. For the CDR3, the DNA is TGTGCCACCAGCTCCTACGAGCAGTACTTC.

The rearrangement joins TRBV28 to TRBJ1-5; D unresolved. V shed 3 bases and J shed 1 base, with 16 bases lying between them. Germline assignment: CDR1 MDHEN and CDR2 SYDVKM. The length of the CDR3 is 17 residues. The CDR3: CASSFGRQIWSNQPQHF. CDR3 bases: TGTGCCAGCAGTTTTGGACGTCAGATCTGGAGCAATCAGCCCCAGCATTTT.

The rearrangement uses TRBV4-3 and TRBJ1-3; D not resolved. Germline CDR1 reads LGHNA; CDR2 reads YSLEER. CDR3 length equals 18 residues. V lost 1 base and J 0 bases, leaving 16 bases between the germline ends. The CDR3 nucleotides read TGCGCCAGCAGCCAAGCTAGTAACAGTAGGAACTCTGGAAACACCATATATTTT. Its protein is CASSQASNSRNSGNTIYF.

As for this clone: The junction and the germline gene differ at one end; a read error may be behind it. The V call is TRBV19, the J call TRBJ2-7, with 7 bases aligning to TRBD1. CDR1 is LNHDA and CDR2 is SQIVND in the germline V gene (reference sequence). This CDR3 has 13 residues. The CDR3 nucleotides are TGTGCCAGTAGTACGAACGACAGGGAAGTTTTGCACTTC. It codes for CASSTNDREVLHF.

CDR3 nucleotides: TGTGCCAGTCTTGGGGACAGAGGATCCGGGGAGCTGTTTTTT. Protein product: CASLGDRGSGELFF. This rearrangement joins TRBV19 to TRBJ2-2; 7 bases agree with TRBD1. V dropped 8 bases and J dropped 6; count of bases not matched to a gene: 9. The germline V gene has CDR1 LNHDA and CDR2 SQIVND (reference sequence). The CDR3 is made up of 14 amino acids.

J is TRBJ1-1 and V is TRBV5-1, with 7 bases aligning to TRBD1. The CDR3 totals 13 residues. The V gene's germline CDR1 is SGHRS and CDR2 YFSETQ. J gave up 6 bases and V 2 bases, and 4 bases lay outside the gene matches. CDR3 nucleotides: TGCGCCAGCAGCTTAACAGGGGACGCTGAAGCTTTCTTT. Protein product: CASSLTGDAEAFF.

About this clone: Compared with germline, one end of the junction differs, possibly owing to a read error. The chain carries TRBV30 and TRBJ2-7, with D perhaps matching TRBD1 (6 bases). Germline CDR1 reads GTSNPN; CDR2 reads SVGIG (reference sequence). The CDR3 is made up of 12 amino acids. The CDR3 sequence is CAWSFTGTLQSF. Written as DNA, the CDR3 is TGTGCCTGGAGCTTCACCGGGACACTACAATCCTTC.

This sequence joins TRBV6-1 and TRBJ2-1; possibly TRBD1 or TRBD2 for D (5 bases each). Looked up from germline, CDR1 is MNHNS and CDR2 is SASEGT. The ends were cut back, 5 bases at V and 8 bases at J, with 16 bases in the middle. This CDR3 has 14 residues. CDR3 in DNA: TGTGCCAGCAGTACTGGGACGGCCCATGATGAGCAGTTCTTC. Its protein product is CASSTGTAHDEQFF.

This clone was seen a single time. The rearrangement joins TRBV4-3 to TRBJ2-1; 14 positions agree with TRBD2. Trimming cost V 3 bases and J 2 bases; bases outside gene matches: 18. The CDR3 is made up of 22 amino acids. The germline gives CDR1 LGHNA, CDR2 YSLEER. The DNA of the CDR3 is TGCGCCAGCAGCCAGCTAAGATCCCCGGGACTAGCGGGAGTAGGTGCCTACAATGAGCAGTTCTTC. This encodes CASSQLRSPGLAGVGAYNEQFF.

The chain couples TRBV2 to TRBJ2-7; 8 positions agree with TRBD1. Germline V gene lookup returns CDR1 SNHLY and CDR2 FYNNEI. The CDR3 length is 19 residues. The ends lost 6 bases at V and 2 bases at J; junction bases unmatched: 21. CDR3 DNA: TGTGCCAGCAGCGTAAGACAGGGGTACTCGGCCTTCGATCCCTACGAGCAGTACTTC. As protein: CASSVRQGYSAFDPYEQYF.

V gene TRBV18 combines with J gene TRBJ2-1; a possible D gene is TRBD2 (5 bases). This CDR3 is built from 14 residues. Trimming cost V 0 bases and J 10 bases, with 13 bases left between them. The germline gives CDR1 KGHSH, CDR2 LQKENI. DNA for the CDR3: TGTGCCAGCTCACCACCGATGAACCCGGGGGAGCAGTTCTTC. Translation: CASSPPMNPGEQFF.

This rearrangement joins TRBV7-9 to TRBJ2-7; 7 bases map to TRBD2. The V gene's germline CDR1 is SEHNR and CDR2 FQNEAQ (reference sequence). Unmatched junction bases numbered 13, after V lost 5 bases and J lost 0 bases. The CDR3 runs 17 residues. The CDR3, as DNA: TGTGCCAGCAGCCAACCTATCACTAGCGCCTCCTCCTACGAGCAGTACTTC. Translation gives CASSQPITSASSYEQYF.

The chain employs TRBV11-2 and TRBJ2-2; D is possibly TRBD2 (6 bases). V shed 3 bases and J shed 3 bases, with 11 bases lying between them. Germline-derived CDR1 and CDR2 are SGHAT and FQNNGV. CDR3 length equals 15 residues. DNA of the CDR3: TGTGCCAGCAGCTTCCGTAGCGGTTACACCGGGGAGCTGTTTTTT. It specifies CASSFRSGYTGELFF.

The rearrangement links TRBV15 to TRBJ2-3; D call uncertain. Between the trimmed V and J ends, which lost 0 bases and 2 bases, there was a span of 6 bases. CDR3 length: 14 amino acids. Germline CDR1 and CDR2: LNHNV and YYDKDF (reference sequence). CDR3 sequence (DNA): TGTGCCACCAGCAGAGATAGGTTCACAGATACGCAGTATTTT. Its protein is CATSRDRFTDTQYF.

CDR3 loop: CASSRTRLAGVAGELFF. Here the CDR3 DNA reads TGTGCCAGCAGTCGTACCCGACTAGCGGGAGTAGCCGGGGAGCTGTTTTTT. The chain has TRBV28 and TRBJ2-2, with TRBD2 matching over 12 bases. The length of the CDR3 is 17 residues. V lost 5 bases to trimming and J lost 6 bases; unmatched junction nucleotides: 10. CDR1 MDHEN and CDR2 SYDVKM come from the germline V gene.

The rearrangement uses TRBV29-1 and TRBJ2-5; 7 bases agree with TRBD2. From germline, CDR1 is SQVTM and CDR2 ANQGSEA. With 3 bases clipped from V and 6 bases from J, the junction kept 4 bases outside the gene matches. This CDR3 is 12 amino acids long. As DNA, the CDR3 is TGCAGCGTTGATCAGCGGGAACAGACCCAGTACTTC. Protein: CSVDQREQTQYF.

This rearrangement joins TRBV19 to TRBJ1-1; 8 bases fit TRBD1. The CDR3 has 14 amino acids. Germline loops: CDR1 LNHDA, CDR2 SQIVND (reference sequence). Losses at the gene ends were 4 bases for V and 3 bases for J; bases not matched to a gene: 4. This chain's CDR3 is CASSRQGAYTEAFF. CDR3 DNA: TGTGCCAGTAGTAGGCAGGGGGCTTACACTGAAGCTTTCTTT. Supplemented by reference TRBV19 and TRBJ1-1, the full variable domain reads DGGITQSPKYLFRKEGQNVTLSCEQNLNHDAMYWYRQDPGQGLRLIYYSQIVNDFQKGDIAEGYSVSREKKESFPLTVTSAQKNPTAFYLCASSRQGAYTEAFFGQGTRLTVV.

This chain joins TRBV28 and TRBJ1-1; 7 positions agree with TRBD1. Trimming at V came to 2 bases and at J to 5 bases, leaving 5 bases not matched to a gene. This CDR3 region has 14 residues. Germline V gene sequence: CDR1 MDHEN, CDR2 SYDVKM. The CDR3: CASSLAGGYTEAFF. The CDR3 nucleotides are TGTGCCAGCAGTTTAGCAGGGGGATATACTGAAGCTTTCTTT.

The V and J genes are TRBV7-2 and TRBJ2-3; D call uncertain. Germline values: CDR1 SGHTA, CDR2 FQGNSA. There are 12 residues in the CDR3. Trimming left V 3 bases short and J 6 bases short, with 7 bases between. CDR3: CASSFYADTQYF. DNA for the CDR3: TGTGCCAGCAGCTTTTATGCCGATACGCAGTATTTT.

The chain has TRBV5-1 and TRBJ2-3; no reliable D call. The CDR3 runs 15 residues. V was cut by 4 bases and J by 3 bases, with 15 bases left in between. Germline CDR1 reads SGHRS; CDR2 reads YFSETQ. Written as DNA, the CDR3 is TGCGCCAGCAGCCGAAACGGAGAGGCAACAGATACGCAGTATTTT. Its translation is CASSRNGEATDTQYF.

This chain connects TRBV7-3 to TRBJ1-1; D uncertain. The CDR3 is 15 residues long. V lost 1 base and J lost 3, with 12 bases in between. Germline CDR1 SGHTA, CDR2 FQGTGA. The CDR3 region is CASSLRPSGDTEAFF. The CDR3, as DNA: TGTGCCAGCAGCTTAAGGCCCTCAGGTGACACTGAAGCTTTCTTT.

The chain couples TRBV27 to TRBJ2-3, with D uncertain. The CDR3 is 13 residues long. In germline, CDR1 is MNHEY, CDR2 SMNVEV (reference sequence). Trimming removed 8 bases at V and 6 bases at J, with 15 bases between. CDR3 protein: CASFGGAPDTQYF. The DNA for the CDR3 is TGTGCCAGCTTCGGCGGAGCCCCGGATACGCAGTATTTT.